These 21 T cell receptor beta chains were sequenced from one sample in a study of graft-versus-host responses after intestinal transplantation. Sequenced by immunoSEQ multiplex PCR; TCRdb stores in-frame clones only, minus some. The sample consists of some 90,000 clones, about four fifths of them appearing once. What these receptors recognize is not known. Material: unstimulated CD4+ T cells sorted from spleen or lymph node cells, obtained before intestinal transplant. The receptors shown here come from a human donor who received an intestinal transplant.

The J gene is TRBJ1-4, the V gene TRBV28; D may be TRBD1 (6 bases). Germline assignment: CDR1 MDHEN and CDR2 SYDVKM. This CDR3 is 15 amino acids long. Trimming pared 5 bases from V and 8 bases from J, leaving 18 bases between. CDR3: CASSQPTGIEEKLFF. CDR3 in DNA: TGTGCCAGCAGTCAGCCGACAGGAATAGAAGAAAAACTGTTTTTT.

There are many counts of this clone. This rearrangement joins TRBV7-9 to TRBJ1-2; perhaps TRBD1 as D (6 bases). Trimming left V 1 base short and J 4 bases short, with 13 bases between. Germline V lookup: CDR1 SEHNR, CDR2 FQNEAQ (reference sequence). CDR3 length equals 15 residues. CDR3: CASSLGNRVAYGYTF. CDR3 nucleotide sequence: TGTGCCAGCAGCTTAGGTAACAGGGTCGCCTATGGCTACACCTTC.

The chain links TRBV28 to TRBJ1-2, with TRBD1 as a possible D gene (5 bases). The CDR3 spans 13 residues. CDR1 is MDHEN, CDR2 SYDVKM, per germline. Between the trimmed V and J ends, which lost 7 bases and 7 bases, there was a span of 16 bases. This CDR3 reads CASITRGRSGYTF. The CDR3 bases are TGTGCCAGCATCACCCGGGGGAGGAGTGGCTACACCTTC.

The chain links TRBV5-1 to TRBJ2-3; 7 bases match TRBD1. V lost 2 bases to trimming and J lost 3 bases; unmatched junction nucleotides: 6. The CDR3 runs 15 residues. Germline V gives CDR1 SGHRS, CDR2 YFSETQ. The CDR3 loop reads CASSLGTVATDTQYF. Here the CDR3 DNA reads TGCGCCAGCAGCTTAGGGACAGTTGCGACAGATACGCAGTATTTT.

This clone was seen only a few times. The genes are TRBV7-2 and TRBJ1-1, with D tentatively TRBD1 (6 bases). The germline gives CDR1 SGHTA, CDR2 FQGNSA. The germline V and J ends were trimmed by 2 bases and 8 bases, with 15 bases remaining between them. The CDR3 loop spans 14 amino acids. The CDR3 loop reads CASSLFPGQTEAFF. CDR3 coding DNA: TGTGCCAGCAGCTTATTCCCCGGACAGACGGAAGCTTTCTTT.

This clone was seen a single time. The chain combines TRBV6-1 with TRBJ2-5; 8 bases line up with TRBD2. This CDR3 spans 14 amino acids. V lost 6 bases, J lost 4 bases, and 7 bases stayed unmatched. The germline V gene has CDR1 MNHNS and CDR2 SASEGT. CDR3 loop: CASRAAGGVETQYF. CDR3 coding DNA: TGTGCCAGCAGGGCGGCGGGAGGAGTAGAGACCCAGTACTTC.

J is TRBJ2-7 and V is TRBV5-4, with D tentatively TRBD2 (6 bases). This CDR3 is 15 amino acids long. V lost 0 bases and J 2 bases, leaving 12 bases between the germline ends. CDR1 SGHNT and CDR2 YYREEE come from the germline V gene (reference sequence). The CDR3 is CASSLGGGSTYEQYF. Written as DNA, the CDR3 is TGTGCCAGCAGCTTGGGTGGGGGGAGCACCTACGAGCAGTACTTC. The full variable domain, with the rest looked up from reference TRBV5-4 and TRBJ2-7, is ETGVTQSPTHLIKTRGQQVTLRCSSQSGHNTVSWYQQALGQGPQFIFQYYREEENGRGNFPPRFSGLQFPNYSSELNVNALELDDSALYLCASSLGGGSTYEQYFGPGTRLTVT.

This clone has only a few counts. The CDR3 sequence is CASSKGQGGETQYF. The CDR3 nucleotides read TGTGCCAGCAGCAAGGGACAGGGGGGAGAGACCCAGTACTTC. This chain links TRBV5-8 with TRBJ2-5; 11 bases match TRBD1. The CDR3 is made up of 14 amino acids. The germline V gene encodes CDR1 SGHTS and CDR2 YDEGEE. V shed 4 bases and J 4 bases; nucleotides not matched to a gene: 3.

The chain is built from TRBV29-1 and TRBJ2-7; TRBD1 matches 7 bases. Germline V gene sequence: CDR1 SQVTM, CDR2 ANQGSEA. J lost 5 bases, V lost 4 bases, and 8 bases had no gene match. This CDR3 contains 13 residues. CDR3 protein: CSVGEGAFDEQYF. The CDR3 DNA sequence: TGCAGCGTTGGTGAGGGGGCTTTCGACGAGCAGTACTTC.

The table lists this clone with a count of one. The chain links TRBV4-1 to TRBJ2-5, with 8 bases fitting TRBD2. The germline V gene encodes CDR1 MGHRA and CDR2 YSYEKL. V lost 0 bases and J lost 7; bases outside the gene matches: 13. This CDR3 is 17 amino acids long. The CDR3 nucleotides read TGCGCCAGCAGCCAAGATCCTAGGCTAGCGGGTCTCGCGACCCAGTACTTC. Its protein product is CASSQDPRLAGLATQYF.

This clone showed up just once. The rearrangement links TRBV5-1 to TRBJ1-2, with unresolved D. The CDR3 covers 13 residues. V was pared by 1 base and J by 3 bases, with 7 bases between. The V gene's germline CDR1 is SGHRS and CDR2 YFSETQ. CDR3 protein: CASSLLPDYGYTF. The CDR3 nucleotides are TGCGCCAGCAGCTTGCTCCCAGACTATGGCTACACCTTC.

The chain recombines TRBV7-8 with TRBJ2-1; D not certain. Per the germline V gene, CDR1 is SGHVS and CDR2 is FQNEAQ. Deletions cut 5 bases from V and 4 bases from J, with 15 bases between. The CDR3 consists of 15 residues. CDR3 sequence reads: CASSQTETPYNEQFF. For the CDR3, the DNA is TGTGCCAGCAGCCAAACTGAGACTCCTTACAATGAGCAGTTCTTC.

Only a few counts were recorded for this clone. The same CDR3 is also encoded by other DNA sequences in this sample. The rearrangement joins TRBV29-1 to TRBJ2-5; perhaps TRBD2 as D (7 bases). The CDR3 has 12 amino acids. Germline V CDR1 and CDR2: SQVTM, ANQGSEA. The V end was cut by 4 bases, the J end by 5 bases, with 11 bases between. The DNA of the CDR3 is TGCAGCGTTGGCGGGGGCCGGGAGACCCAGTACTTC. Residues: CSVGGGRETQYF.

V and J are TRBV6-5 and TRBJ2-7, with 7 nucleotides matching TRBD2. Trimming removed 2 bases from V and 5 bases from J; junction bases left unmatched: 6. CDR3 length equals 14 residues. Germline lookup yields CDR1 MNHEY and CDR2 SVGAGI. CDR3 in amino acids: CASSYTGGLDEQYF. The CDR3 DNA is TGTGCCAGCAGTTACACGGGGGGTCTCGACGAGCAGTACTTC.

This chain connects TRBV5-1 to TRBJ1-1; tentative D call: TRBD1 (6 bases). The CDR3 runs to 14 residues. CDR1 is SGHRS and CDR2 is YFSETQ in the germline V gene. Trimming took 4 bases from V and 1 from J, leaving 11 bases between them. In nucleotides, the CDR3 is TGCGCCAGCAGCCGGGGACAACCGAACACTGAAGCTTTCTTT. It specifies CASSRGQPNTEAFF.

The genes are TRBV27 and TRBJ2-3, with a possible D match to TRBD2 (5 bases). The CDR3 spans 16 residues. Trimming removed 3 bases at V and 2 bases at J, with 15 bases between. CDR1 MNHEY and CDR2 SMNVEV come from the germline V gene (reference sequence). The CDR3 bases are TGTGCCAGCAGTTTTGGACGGGGTGGTGTCACAGATACGCAGTATTTT. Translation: CASSFGRGGVTDTQYF.

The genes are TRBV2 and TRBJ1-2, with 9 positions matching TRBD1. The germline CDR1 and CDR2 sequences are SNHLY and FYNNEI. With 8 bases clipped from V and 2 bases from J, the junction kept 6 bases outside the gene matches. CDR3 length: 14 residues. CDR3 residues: CASDWDRVNYGYTF. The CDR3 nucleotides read TGTGCCAGCGATTGGGACAGGGTCAACTATGGCTACACCTTC.

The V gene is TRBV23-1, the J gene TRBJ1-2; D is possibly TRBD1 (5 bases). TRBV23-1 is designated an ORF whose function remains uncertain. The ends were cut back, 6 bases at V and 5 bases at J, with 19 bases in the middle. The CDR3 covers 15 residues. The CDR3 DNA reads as TGCGCCAGCAGCCGAAGGGGAGGGGTGAGATATGGCTACACCTTC. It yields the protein CASSRRGGVRYGYTF.

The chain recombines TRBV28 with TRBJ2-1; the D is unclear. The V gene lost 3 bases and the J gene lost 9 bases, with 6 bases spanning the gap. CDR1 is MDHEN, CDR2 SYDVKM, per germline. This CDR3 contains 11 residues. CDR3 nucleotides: TGTGCCAGCAGTTTTTTGAGTGAGCAGTTCTTC. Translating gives CASSFLSEQFF.

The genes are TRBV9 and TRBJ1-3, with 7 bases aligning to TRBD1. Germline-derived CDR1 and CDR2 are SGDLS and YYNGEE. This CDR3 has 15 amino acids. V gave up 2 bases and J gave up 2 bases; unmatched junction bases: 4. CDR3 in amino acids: CASSVGQNPGNTIYF. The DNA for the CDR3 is TGTGCCAGCAGCGTGGGACAGAACCCTGGAAACACCATATATTTT.

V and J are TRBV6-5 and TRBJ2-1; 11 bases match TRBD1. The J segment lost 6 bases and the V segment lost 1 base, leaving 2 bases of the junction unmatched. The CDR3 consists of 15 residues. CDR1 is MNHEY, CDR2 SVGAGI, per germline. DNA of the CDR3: TGTGCCAGCAGTTACTACGGGACAGGGGGCAATGAGCAGTTCTTC. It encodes CASSYYGTGGNEQFF.